This record looks at one T cell receptor beta chain sequence and its context. Its antigen is still unknown. The entry originates in a study of T cells in Graves' hyperthyroidism and ophthalmopathy. Each diagnosis drew on symptoms, thyroxine, TRAb, thyroid ultrasound and orbital computed tomography findings. Drawn at first hyperthyroidism diagnosis, the blood sample preceded any ophthalmopathy symptoms. Amplification targeted TCR beta CDR3 regions from RNA transcripts. HTBI primers were employed in a first-round RT-PCR of the TCR CDR3. Using its own MiXCR run on the multiplex PCR reads, TCRdb lists one record per CDR3 protein. The sample lists hundreds of thousands of distinct CDR3 sequences, roughly a sixth occurring once. Findings and limits, study-wide: Blood held most thyroid clonotypes expanded above 0.001 frequency. A model of 13 V-J features distinguished ophthalmopathy from stable hyperthyroidism.

The CDR3 sequence is 16 residues long. V lost 6 bases to trimming and J lost 0 bases; unmatched junction nucleotides: 6. The chain uses TRBV12-3 or TRBV12-4 and TRBJ2-1, with 9 bases aligning to TRBD1. Sequencing input: blood. The sequence was obtained from a woman aged 45-59 years with Graves' hyperthyroidism that later progressed to Graves' ophthalmopathy. CDR3 sequence (DNA): TGTGCCAGCAGCCACAGGGGGCGCGACTCCTACAATGAGCAGTTCTTC. This codes for CASSHRGRDSYNEQFF.